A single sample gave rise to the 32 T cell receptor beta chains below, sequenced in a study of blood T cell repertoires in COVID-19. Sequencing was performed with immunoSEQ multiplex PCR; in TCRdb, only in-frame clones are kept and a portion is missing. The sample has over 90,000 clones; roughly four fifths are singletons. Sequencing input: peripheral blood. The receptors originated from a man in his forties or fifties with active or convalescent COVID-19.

In nucleotides, the CDR3 is TGTGCCATCAGTGACTCCGAGAACTCCGGGACATCGAACACCGGGGAGCTGTTTTTT. Its protein is CAISDSENSGTSNTGELFF. The chain combines TRBV10-3 with TRBJ2-2; the D gene is possibly TRBD1 (6 bases). The V end lost 3 bases, the J end lost 0 bases, and 20 bases lay between the germline ends. The germline gives CDR1 ENHRY, CDR2 SYGVKD. The length of the CDR3 is 19 residues.

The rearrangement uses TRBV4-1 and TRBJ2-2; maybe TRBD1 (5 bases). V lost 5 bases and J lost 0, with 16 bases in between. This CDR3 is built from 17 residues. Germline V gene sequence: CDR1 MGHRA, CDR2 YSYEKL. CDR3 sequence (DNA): TGCGCCAGCAGCGCTACAAGGTCGACAGCGAACACCGGGGAGCTGTTTTTT. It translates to CASSATRSTANTGELFF.

The CDR3, as DNA: TGTGCCAGCAGTGAGGGGGACAGGGGGCTCTACGAGCAGTACGTC. Residues: CASSEGDRGLYEQYV. The J gene is TRBJ2-7, the V gene TRBV6-1, with 12 bases lining up with TRBD1. This CDR3 comprises 15 residues. The V and J ends lost 3 bases and 3 bases, in that order; junction bases with no gene match: 3. CDR1 is MNHNS, CDR2 SASEGT, per germline.

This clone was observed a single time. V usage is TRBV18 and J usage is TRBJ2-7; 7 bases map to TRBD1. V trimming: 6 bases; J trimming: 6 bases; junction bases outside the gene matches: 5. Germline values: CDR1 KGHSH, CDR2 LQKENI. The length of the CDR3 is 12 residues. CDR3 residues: CASSRQGGEQYF. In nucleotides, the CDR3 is TGTGCCAGCTCGCGACAGGGCGGCGAGCAGTACTTC.

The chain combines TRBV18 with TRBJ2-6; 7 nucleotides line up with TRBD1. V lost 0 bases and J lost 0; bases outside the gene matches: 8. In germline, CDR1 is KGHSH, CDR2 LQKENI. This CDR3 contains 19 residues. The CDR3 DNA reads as TGTGCCAGCTCACCACCGGTAAACAGGGGAAGCTCTGGGGCCAACGTCCTGACTTTC. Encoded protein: CASSPPVNRGSSGANVLTF. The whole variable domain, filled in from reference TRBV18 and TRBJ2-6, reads NAGVMQNPRHLVRRRGQEARLRCSPMKGHSHVYWYRQLPEEGLKFMVYLQKENIIDESGMPKERFSAEFPKEGPSILRIQQVVRGDSAAYFCASSPPVNRGSSGANVLTFGAGSRLTVL.

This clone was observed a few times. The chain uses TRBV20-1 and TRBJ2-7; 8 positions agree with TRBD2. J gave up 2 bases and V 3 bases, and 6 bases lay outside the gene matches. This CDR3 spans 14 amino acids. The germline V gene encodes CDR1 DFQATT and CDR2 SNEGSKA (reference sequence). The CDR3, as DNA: TGCAGTGCTAGTCCCGGGGGGGGTCCCTACGAGCAGTACTTC. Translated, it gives CSASPGGGPYEQYF.

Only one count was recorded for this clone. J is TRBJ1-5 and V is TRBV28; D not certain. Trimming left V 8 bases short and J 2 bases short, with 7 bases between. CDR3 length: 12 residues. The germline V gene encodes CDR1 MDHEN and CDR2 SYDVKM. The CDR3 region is CASGGGNQPQHF. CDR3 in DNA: TGTGCCAGCGGCGGAGGCAATCAGCCCCAGCATTTT.

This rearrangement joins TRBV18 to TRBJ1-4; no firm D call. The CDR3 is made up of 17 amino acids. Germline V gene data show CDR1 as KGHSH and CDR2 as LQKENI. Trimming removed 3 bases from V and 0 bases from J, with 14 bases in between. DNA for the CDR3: TGTGCCAGCTCACCTGGTCAGTCGATTGCAACTAATGAAAAACTGTTTTTT. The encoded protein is CASSPGQSIATNEKLFF. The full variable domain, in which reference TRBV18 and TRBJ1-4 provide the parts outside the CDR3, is NAGVMQNPRHLVRRRGQEARLRCSPMKGHSHVYWYRQLPEEGLKFMVYLQKENIIDESGMPKERFSAEFPKEGPSILRIQQVVRGDSAAYFCASSPGQSIATNEKLFFGSGTQLSVL.

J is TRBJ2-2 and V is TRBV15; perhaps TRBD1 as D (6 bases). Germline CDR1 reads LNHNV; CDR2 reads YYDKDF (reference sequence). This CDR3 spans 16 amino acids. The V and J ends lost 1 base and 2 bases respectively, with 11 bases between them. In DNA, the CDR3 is TGTGCCACCAGCAGAGGGGGCAGGGGAAACACCGGGGAGCTGTTTTTT. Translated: CATSRGGRGNTGELFF.

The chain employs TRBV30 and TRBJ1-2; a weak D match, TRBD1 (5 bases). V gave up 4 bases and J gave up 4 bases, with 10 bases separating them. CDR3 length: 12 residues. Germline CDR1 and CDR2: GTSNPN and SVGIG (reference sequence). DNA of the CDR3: TGTGCCTGGACGTCAGGGTTCTATGGCTACACCTTC. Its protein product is CAWTSGFYGYTF.

The CDR3 spells CASSPTGLPTDTQYF. Here the CDR3 DNA reads TGTGCCAGCAGTCCGACCGGACTTCCCACAGATACGCAGTATTTT. This sequence joins TRBV27 and TRBJ2-3; TRBD2 might be the D (5 bases). Germline V gene sequence: CDR1 MNHEY, CDR2 SMNVEV (reference sequence). The CDR3 has 15 residues. V gave up 5 bases and J gave up 2 bases, with 14 bases separating them.

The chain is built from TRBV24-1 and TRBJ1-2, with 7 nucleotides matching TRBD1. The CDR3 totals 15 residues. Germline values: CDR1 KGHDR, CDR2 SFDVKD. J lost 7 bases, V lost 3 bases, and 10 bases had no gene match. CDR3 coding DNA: TGTGCCACCAGTGATAGCCGACAGGGCTCCCTTGGCTACACCTTC. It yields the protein CATSDSRQGSLGYTF.

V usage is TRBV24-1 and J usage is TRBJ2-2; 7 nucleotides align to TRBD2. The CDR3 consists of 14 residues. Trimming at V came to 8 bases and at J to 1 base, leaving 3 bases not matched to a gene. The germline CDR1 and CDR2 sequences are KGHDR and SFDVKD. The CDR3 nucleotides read TGTGCCACCAAGGCGGGGGAGAACACCGGGGAGCTGTTTTTT. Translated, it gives CATKAGENTGELFF.

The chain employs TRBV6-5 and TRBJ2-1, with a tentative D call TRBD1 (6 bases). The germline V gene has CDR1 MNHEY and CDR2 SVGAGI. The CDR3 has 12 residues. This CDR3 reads CATGTIVGEQFF. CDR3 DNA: TGTGCTACCGGGACAATAGTCGGTGAGCAGTTCTTC.

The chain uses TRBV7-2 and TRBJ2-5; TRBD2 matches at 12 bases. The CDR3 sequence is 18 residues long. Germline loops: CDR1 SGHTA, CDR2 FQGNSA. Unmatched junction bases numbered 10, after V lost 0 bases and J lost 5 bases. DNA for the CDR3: TGTGCCAGCAGCTTAGCGGCTAGCGGGGGGGCCATCGGGGAGACCCAGTACTTC. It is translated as CASSLAASGGAIGETQYF.

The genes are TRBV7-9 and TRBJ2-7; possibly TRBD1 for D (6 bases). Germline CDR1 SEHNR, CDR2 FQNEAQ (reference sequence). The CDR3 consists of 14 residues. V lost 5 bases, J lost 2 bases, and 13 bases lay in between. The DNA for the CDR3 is TGTGCCAGCAGCCTGGACAGCTATACCTACGAGCAGTACTTC. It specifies CASSLDSYTYEQYF.

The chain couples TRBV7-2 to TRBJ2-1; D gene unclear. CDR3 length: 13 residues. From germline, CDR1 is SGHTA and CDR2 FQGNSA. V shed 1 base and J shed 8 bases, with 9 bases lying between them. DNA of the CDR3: TGTGCCAGCAGCTTAGAGCCCTCCTATGAGCAGTTCTTC. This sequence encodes CASSLEPSYEQFF. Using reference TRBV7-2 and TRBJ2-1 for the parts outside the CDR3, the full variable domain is GAGVSQSPSNKVTEKGKDVELRCDPISGHTALYWYRQSLGQGLEFLIYFQGNSAPDKSGLPSDRFSAERTGGSVSTLTIQRTQQEDSAVYLCASSLEPSYEQFFGPGTRLTVL.

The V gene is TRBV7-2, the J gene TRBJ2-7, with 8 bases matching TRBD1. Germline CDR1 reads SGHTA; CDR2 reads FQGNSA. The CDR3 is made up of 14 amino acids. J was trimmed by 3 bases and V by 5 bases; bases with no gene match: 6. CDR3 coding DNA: TGTGCCAGCAGCCTAGACAGGGGAAACTACGAGCAGTACTTC. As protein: CASSLDRGNYEQYF.

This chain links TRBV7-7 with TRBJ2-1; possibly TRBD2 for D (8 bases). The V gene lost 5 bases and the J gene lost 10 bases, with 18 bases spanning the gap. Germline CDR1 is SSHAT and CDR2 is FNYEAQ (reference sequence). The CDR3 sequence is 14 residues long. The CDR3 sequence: CASSLSAGGQEQFF. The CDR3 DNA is TGTGCCAGCAGCCTAAGTGCGGGGGGACAGGAGCAGTTCTTC.

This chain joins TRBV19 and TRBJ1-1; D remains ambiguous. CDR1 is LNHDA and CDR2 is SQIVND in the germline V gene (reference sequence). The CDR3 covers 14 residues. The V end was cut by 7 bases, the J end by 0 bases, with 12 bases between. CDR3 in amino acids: CASTPGSLNTEAFF. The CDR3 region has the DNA TGTGCCAGTACCCCTGGGAGTTTGAACACTGAAGCTTTCTTT. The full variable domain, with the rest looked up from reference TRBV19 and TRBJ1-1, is DGGITQSPKYLFRKEGQNVTLSCEQNLNHDAMYWYRQDPGQGLRLIYYSQIVNDFQKGDIAEGYSVSREKKESFPLTVTSAQKNPTAFYLCASTPGSLNTEAFFGQGTRLTVV.

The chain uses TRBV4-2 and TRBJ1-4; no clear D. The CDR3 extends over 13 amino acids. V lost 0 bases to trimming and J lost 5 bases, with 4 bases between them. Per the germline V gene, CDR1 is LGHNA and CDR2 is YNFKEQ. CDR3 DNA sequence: TGTGCCAGCAGCCAAGATCTGAATGAAAAACTGTTTTTT. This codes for CASSQDLNEKLFF.

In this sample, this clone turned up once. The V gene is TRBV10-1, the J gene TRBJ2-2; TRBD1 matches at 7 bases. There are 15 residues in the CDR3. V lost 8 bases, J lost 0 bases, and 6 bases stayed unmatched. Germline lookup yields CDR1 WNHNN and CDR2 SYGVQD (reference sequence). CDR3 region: CASSAGTANTGELFF. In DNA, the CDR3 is TGCGCCAGCTCAGCCGGGACAGCGAACACCGGGGAGCTGTTTTTT.

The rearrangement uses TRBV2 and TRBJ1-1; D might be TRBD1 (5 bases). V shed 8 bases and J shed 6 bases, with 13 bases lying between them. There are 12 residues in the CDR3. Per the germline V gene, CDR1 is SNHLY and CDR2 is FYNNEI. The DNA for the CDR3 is TGTGCCAGCCGGGGGGAGGCCCCTGAAGCTTTCTTT. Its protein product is CASRGEAPEAFF.

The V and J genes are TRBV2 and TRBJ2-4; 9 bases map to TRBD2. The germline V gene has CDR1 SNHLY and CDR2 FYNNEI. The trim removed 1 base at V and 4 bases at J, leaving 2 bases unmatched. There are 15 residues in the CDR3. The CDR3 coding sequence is TGTGCCAGCAGTGAAGAACTAGCGGGTAAAAACATTCAGTACTTC. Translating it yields CASSEELAGKNIQYF.

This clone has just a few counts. Here the CDR3 reads CASFRDLNTEAFF. The CDR3 DNA reads as TGTGCCAGCTTTAGGGACTTGAACACTGAAGCTTTCTTT. The chain employs TRBV28 and TRBJ1-1; perhaps TRBD1 as D (5 bases). The CDR3 spans 13 residues. Trimming removed 8 bases at V and 0 bases at J, with 10 bases between. Germline CDR1 and CDR2: MDHEN and SYDVKM.

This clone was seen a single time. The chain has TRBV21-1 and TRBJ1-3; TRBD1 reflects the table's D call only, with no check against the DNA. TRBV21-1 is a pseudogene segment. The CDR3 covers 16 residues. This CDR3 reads CASSPLDSRGRNTIYF. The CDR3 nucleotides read TGTGCCAGCAGCCCTTTGGACAGTAGAGGAAGAAACACCATATATTTT.

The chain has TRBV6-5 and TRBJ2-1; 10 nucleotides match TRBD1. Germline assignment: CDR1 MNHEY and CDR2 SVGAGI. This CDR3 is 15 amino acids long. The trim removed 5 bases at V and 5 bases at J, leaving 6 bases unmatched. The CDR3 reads CASSTRQGADNEQFF. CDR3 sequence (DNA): TGTGCCAGCAGTACTCGACAGGGGGCTGACAATGAGCAGTTCTTC.

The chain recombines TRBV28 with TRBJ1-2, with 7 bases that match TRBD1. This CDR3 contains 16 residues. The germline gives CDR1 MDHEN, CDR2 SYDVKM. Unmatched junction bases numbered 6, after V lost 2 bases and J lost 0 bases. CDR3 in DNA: TGTGCCAGCAGTTTACACAGGGGAGCAGCTAACTATGGCTACACCTTC. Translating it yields CASSLHRGAANYGYTF.

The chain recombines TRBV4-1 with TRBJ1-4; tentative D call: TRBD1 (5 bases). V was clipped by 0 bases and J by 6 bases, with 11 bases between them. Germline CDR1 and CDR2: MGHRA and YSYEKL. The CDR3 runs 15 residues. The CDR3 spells CASSQDGAGDEKLFF. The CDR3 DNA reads TGCGCCAGCAGCCAAGACGGGGCGGGAGATGAAAAACTGTTTTTT.

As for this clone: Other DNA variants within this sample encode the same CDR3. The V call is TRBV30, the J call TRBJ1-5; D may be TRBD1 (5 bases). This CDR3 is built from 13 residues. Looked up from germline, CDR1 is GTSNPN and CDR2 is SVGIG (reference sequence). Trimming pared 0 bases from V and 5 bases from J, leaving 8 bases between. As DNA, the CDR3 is TGTGCCTGGAGTGTAGCAGGGCATCAGCCCCAGCATTTT. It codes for CAWSVAGHQPQHF.

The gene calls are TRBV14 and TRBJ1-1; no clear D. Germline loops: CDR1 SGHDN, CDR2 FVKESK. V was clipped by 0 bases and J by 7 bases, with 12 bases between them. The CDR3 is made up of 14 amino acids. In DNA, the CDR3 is TGTGCCAGCAGCCAAGATGGTGGTTACTTTGAAGCTTTCTTT. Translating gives CASSQDGGYFEAFF.

The CDR3 DNA follows: TGTGCCAGCAGCTTCGTTCGCTATAGCAATCAGCCCCAGCATTTT. This encodes CASSFVRYSNQPQHF. The chain has TRBV7-9 and TRBJ1-5, with unresolved D. The germline CDR1 and CDR2 sequences are SEHNR and FQNEAQ (reference sequence). This CDR3 spans 15 amino acids. The V end was cut by 3 bases, the J end by 0 bases, with 9 bases between.